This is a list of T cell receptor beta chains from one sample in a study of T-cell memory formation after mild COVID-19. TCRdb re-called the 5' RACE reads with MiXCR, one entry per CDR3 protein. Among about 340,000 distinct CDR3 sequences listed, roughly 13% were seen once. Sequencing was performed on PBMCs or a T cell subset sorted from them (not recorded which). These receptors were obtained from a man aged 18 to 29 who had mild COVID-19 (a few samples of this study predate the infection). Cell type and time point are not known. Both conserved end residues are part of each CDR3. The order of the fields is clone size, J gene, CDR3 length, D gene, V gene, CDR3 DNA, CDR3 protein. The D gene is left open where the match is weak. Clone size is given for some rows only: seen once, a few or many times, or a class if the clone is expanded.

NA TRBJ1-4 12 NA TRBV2 TGTGCCAGCACCGGGGAGGATGAAAAACTGTTTTTT CASTGEDEKLFF
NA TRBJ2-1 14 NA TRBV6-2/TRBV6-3 TGTGCCAGCAGTTACGTACAGGGCGGGCATGAGCAGTTCTTC CASSYVQGGHEQFF
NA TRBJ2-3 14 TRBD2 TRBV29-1 TGCAGAGTTGTGTTAGCGGGAGGAACAGATACGCAGTATTTT CRVVLAGGTDTQYF
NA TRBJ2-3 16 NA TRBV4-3 TGCGCCAGCAGCCAAGCACCAGCGACTAGCACAGATACGCAGTATTTT CASSQAPATSTDTQYF
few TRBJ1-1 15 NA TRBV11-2 TGTGCCAGCAGCTTAGATCGGCTCACTTACACTGAAGCTTTCTTT CASSLDRLTYTEAFF
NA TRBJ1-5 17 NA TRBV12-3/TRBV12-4 TGTGCCAGCAGTTTAGCAGGGATGAGGTCAAGCAATCAGCCCCAGCATTTT CASSLAGMRSSNQPQHF
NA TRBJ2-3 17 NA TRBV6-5 TGTGCCAGCAGTTACGGACGGAGGATTCTCAGCACAGATACGCAGTATTTT CASSYGRRILSTDTQYF
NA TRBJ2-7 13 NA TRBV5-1 TGCGCCAGCAGCGAGGGGTGGCTCTACGAGCAGTACTTC CASSEGWLYEQYF
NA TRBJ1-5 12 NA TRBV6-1 TGTGCCAGCAGTGAAGTGGTGGAGCCCCAGCATTTT CASSEVVEPQHF
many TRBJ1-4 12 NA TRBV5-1 TGCGCCAGCTCCCAACCTAATGAAAAACTGTTTTTT CASSQPNEKLFF
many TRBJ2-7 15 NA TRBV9 TGTGCCAGCAGCGTAGGAAGGGCGAGCTCCTACGAGCAGTACTTC CASSVGRASSYEQYF
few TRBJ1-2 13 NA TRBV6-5 TGTGCCAGCAGTTCCAATGGGGTGTGGGGCTACACCTTC CASSSNGVWGYTF
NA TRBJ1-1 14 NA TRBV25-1 TGTGCCAGCAGTGAGTCGCCAGGTAGGGGTGAAGCTTTCTTT CASSESPGRGEAFF
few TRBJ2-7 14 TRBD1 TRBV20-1 TGCAGTGCTTCCGGACAGGGGAACACCTACGAGCAGTACTTC CSASGQGNTYEQYF
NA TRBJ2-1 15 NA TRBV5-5 TGTGCCAGCAGCTTTAGCAGGGAAAGAGTCGATGAGCAGTTCTTC CASSFSRERVDEQFF
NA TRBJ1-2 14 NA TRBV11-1 TGTGCCAGCAGCTTCGATCCGGGGGACTATGGCTACACCTTC CASSFDPGDYGYTF
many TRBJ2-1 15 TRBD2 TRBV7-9 TGTGCCAGCAGTTCTACTAGCGGATATTCCAATGAGCAGTTCTTC CASSSTSGYSNEQFF
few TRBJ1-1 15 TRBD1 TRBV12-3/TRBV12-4 TGTGCCAGCACGATGGTCCGGGACAGGGACACTGAAGCTTTCTTT CASTMVRDRDTEAFF
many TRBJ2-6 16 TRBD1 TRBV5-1 TGCGCCAGCGACAGGGACGGGACCTCTGGGGCCAACGTCCTGACTTTC CASDRDGTSGANVLTF
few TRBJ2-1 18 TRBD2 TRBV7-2 TGTGCCAGCAGCTCAACTGGACTAGCGGGGACCCTTTACAATGAGCAGTTCTTC CASSSTGLAGTLYNEQFF
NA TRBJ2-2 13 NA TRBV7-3 TGTGCCAGCAGCGCAGGGGTTGCCGGGGAGCTGTTTTTT CASSAGVAGELFF
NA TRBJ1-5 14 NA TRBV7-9 TGTGCCAGCAGCTTCGGCGGACCCAATCAGCCCCAGCATTTT CASSFGGPNQPQHF
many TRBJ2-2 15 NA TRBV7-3 TGTGCCAGCAGCCGACTAGAATCCTCGCCCGGGGAGCTGTTTTTT CASSRLESSPGELFF
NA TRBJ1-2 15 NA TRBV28 TGTGCCAGCAGCCTTAGGGCAGTGGGCCCATATGGCTACACCTTC CASSLRAVGPYGYTF
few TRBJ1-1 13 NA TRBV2 TGTGCCAGCCGTAAGGACGTATCCACTGAAGCTTTCTTT CASRKDVSTEAFF
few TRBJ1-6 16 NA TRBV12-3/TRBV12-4 TGTGCCAGCAGTTTATTTTTCTACCGGATTGAGACACCCCTCCACTTT CASSLFFYRIETPLHF
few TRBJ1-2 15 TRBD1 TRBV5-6 TGTGCCAGCAGCTCCTACCCCGGGACAGGGTATGGCTACACCTTC CASSSYPGTGYGYTF
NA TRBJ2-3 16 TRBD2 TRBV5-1 TGCGCCAGCAGCACCGGGACGGCGGGGGGCGCGGATACGCAGTATTTT CASSTGTAGGADTQYF
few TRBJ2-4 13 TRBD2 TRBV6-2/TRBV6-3 TGTGCCAGCAGCCAAGGACTAGCGAACATTCAGTACTTC CASSQGLANIQYF
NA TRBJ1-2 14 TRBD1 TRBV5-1 TGCGCCAGCAGCTTGAACAGGGGGCAAAATGGCTACACCTTC CASSLNRGQNGYTF
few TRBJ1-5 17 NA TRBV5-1 TGCGCCAGCAGCTTGGAACCGCGGCAGGGGTCCTATCAGCCCCAGCATTTT CASSLEPRQGSYQPQHF
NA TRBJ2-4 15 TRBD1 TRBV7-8 TGTGCCAGCAGATCCCGCCCGGGACAGAAAAACATTCAGTACTTC CASRSRPGQKNIQYF
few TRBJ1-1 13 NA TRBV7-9 TGTGCCAGCAGCTTAGAGGGGTCCAGTTCTAATTTCTTT CASSLEGSSSNFF
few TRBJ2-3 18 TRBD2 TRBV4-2 TGTGCCAGCAGCCAAGGAGGCCGTCCCGGGGGGGGCACAGATACGCAGTATTTT CASSQGGRPGGGTDTQYF
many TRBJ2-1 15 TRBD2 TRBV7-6 TGTGCCAGCAGCATACTAGCGGGGGGGCTCAATGAGCAGTTCTTC CASSILAGGLNEQFF
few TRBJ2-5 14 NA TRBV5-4 TGTGCCAGCAGCTTGTCGGCTAGCACGGAGACCCAGTACTTC CASSLSASTETQYF
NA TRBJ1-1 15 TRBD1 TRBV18 TGTGCCAGCTCACCACAAGGGGGCTGGGTGACTGAAGCTTTCTTT CASSPQGGWVTEAFF
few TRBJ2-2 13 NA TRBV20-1 TGCAGTGCTACTCGATCGAACACCGGGGAGCTGTTTTTT CSATRSNTGELFF
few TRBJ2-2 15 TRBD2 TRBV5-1 TGCGCCAGCAGCTATGACCGGGGGGACACCGGGGAGCTGTTTTTT CASSYDRGDTGELFF
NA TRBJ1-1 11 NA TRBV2 TGTGCCAGTATTGTGACAGGTCCCGCTTTCTTT CASIVTGPAFF
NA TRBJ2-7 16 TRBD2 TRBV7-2 TGTGCCAGCAGCAGCCCGGGACTAGCGGCTTACTACGAGCAGTACTTC CASSSPGLAAYYEQYF